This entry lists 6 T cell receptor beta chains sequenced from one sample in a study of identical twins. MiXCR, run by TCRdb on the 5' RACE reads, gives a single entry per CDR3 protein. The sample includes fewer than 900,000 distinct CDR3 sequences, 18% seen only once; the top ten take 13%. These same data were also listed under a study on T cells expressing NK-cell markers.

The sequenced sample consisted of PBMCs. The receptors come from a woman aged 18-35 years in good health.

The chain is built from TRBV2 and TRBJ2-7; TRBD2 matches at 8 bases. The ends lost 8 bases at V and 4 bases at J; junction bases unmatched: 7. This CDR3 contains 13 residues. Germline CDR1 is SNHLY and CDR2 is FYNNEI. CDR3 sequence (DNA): TGTGCCAGCCGCGGACTAGCAGCATACGAGCAGTACTTC. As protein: CASRGLAAYEQYF.

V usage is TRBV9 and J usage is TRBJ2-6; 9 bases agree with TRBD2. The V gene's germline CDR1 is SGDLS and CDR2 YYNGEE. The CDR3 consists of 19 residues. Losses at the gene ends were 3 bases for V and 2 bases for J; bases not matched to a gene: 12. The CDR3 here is CASSARGSGSSAGANVLTF. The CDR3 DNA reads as TGTGCCAGCAGCGCCCGCGGTAGCGGGAGTTCGGCTGGGGCCAACGTCCTGACTTTC.

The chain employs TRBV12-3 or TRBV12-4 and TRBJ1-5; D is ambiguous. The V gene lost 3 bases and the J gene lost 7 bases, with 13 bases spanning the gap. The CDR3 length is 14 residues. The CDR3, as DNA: TGTGCCAGCAGTTTGGTGGCAGGTCAACAGCCCCAGCATTTT. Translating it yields CASSLVAGQQPQHF.

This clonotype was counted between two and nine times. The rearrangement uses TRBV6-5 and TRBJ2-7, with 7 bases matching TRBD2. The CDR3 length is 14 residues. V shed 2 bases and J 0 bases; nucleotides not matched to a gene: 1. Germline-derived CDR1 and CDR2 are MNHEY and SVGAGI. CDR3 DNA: TGTGCCAGCAGTTACGCGGGAGACTCCTACGAGCAGTACTTC. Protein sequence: CASSYAGDSYEQYF.

For the CDR3, the DNA is TGTGCCAGCAGTTCGGGACTAGCGCTATACAATGAGCAGTTCTTC. Protein: CASSSGLALYNEQFF. The rearrangement joins TRBV12-3 or TRBV12-4 to TRBJ2-1, with TRBD2 identical over 10 bases. V shed 4 bases and J 4 bases; nucleotides not matched to a gene: 4. The CDR3 extends over 15 amino acids.

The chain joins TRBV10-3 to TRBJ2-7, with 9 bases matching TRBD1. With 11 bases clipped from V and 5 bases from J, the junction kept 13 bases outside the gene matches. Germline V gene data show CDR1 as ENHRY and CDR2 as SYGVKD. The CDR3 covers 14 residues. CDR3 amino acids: CAVLGGTGPNEQYF. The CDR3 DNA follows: TGTGCCGTCTTAGGGGGGACAGGGCCAAACGAGCAGTACTTC.